Included here is one T cell receptor (beta chain) sequence, with context. The data originate from a study of blood T cell repertoires in COVID-19. On the study more broadly: Both acute and convalescent COVID-19 samples were obtained from the United States, Italy and Spain. PBMCs, B-cell-depleted T cells, or T cells were the source of the cDNA or gDNA that made up the material.

Produced via immunoSEQ multiplex PCR; TCRdb's table is partial and in-frame only. Found here are approximately 320,000 clones, 75% to 85% of them singletons; the top ten hold just over 7%. The CDR3 runs 13 residues. Germline CDR1 reads LNHDA; CDR2 reads SQIVND (reference sequence). V was shortened by 3 bases and J by 0 bases, with 5 bases between the two germline ends. The sequence was collected from a human donor in a cohort sampled during active COVID-19. The chain uses TRBV19 and TRBJ1-1; D unclear. Sequencing used peripheral blood. The CDR3 here is CASSILMNTEAFF. The CDR3 region has the DNA TGTGCCAGTAGTATCCTAATGAACACTGAAGCTTTCTTT.